The 21 T cell receptor beta chains given below trace back to one sample, sequenced in a study of read filtering for tumor transcriptome and immune sequencing. Molecular barcoded adaptors covering alpha/delta and beta/gamma chains were used on 400 to 450 ng RNA. TCRdb reanalysed the reads using MiXCR and keeps one entry per CDR3 protein. This sample has 50,000 or so distinct CDR3 sequences, with 10% to 15% found just once. The sequencing sample was made of a population of CD138-negative cells sorted from bone marrow. The receptors here all came from a donor aged 40 or over with multiple myeloma.

This clonotype was observed at least ten times. V usage is TRBV7-9 and J usage is TRBJ2-7; 7 bases agree with TRBD2. Germline lookup yields CDR1 SEHNR and CDR2 FQNEAQ (reference sequence). The CDR3 runs to 15 residues. Germline trimming cut 1 base from V and 8 bases from J; bases unmatched to any gene: 11. The DNA of the CDR3 is TGTGCCAGCAGCTTAGTAGAGGGAGGGGCCGTGCAGCAGTACTTC. Amino acids: CASSLVEGGAVQQYF. Looking up the rest from reference TRBV7-9 and TRBJ2-7 gives the full variable domain: DTGVSQNPRHKITKRGQNVTFRCDPISEHNRLYWYRQTLGQGPEFLTYFQNEAQLEKSRLLSDRFSAERPKGSFSTLEIQRTEQGDSAMYLCASSLVEGGAVQQYFGPGTRLTVT.

This clonotype appeared many times. The chain has TRBV20-1 and TRBJ2-5, with D tentatively TRBD1 (6 bases). V lost 3 bases to trimming and J lost 1 base, with 12 bases between them. Germline V lookup: CDR1 DFQATT, CDR2 SNEGSKA (reference sequence). This CDR3 is built from 14 residues. The CDR3 sequence is CSASGGRGQETQYF. In nucleotides, the CDR3 is TGCAGTGCTAGTGGGGGCAGGGGCCAAGAGACCCAGTACTTC.

This clonotype was picked up a small number of times. One base away lies a much larger clone, so this may be a sequencing read error. This chain links TRBV14 with TRBJ2-2; unclear D gene. Looked up from germline, CDR1 is SGHDN and CDR2 is FVKESK. This CDR3 region has 14 residues. Trimming left V 7 bases short and J 2 bases short, with 11 bases between. The CDR3 here is CASNLSRNTGELFF. The CDR3, as DNA: TGTGCCAGCAACCTATCACGAAACACCGGGGAGCTGTTTTTT. Full variable domain (outside the CDR3, taken from reference TRBV14 and TRBJ2-2): EAGVTQFPSHSVIEKGQTVTLRCDPISGHDNLYWYRRVMGKEIKFLLHFVKESKQDESGMPNNRFLAERTGGTYSTLKVQPAELEDSGVYFCASNLSRNTGELFFGEGSRLTVL.

This clonotype was counted ten times or more. V and J are TRBV7-2 and TRBJ1-1; D is ambiguous. Per germline, CDR1 SGHTA and CDR2 FQGNSA. This CDR3 is 13 amino acids long. V was pared by 0 bases and J by 3 bases, with 5 bases between. The CDR3 region has the DNA TGTGCCAGCAGCTTAGCTCATGACACTGAAGCTTTCTTT. Protein product: CASSLAHDTEAFF.

This clonotype was observed a handful of times. A much bigger clone sits one base away, suggesting this may be a read error. The V gene is TRBV12-3 or TRBV12-4, the J gene TRBJ2-2, with 16 bases that match TRBD2. This CDR3 is built from 19 residues. In DNA, the CDR3 is TGTGCCAGCAGTCACCCCGGGACTAGCGGGAGGGCCAGGGCCGGGGAGCTGCTTTTT. It yields the protein CASSHPGTSGRARAGELLF.

This clonotype was detected ten times or more. The genes are TRBV28 and TRBJ1-2; D unclear. CDR3 length equals 12 residues. CDR1 is MDHEN, CDR2 SYDVKM, per germline. V lost 3 bases, J lost 7 bases, and 9 bases lay in between. The chain's CDR3 is CASSFSMRGYTF. The CDR3 DNA reads TGTGCCAGCAGTTTTTCTATGCGTGGCTACACCTTC.

Regarding this clonotype: A far larger clone is only one base removed, so a read error is likely. This CDR3 fails to terminate in the conserved phenylalanine or tryptophan, so it likely reflects a read error. The limits of the CDR3 on the DNA are not certain, so only TCRdb's listed CDR3 is given. The chain carries TRBV5-5 and TRBJ2-1; no DNA check was done on the table's D call, TRBD2. The CDR3 is 15 amino acids long, termini counted. The germline V gene has CDR1 SGHKS and CDR2 YYEKEE (reference sequence). This chain's CDR3 is CASSFLKLAGGYEFS.

This clonotype showed up many times. The chain combines TRBV12-3 or TRBV12-4 with TRBJ1-4; a weak D match, TRBD1 (5 bases). The V end lost 3 bases, the J end lost 2 bases, and 13 bases lay between the germline ends. CDR3 length equals 16 residues. This CDR3 reads CASSFQGLKTNEKLFF. The CDR3 DNA reads as TGTGCCAGCAGTTTTCAGGGATTGAAGACTAATGAAAAACTGTTTTTT.

This clonotype was observed many times. One end of the junction fails to match germline, which may point to a read error. The chain links TRBV2 to TRBJ1-5, with D uncertain. The germline V gene has CDR1 SNHLY and CDR2 FYNNEI. CDR3 size: 13 residues. CDR3 sequence: CASSEPANQPQHF. CDR3 DNA sequence: TGTGCCAGCAGTGAGCCGGCCAATCAACCCCAGCATTTT.

This clonotype was seen many times. CDR3 bases: TGCGCCAGCAGCCACCAACATAACAGGGACACTGAAGCTTTCTTT. This sequence encodes CASSHQHNRDTEAFF. V is TRBV4-3 and J is TRBJ1-1; possibly TRBD1 for D (6 bases). Germline CDR1 and CDR2: LGHNA and YSLEER. CDR3 size: 15 residues. Trimming cost V 3 bases and J 3 bases, with 14 bases left between them.

The chain uses TRBV20-1 and TRBJ2-2, with 7 bases aligning to TRBD2. The V segment lost 5 bases and the J segment 2 bases; nucleotides outside the gene matches: 2. This CDR3 has 13 residues. The germline gives CDR1 DFQATT, CDR2 SNEGSKA (reference sequence). CDR3 DNA: TGCAGTGCTCCTAGCGGCAACACCGGGGAGCTGTTTTTT. Protein sequence: CSAPSGNTGELFF.

In the case of this clonotype: A read error may explain this, as a much larger clone is one base away. The chain links TRBV6-2 or TRBV6-3 to TRBJ2-2, with a possible D match to TRBD1 (6 bases). This CDR3 is 15 amino acids long. CDR1 is MNHEY and CDR2 is SVGEGT in the germline V gene. V gave up 5 bases and J gave up 4 bases, with 14 bases separating them. CDR3 coding DNA: TGTGCCAGCAGTGCCCGGAAAGGGGGCACCGGGGAGCTGTTTTTT. Encoded protein: CASSARKGGTGELFF.

This clonotype was seen only a few times. This chain uses TRBV5-4 with TRBJ2-2; D perhaps matches TRBD1 (6 bases). From germline, CDR1 is SGHNT and CDR2 YYREEE (reference sequence). With 3 bases removed from V and 4 bases from J, the gap between germline ends came to 13 bases. This CDR3 has 15 residues. The CDR3 DNA follows: TGTGCCAGCAGCTCGTTAACAGGGTCCACCGGGGAGCTGTTTTTT. It yields the protein CASSSLTGSTGELFF.

This clonotype was detected many times. This rearrangement joins TRBV11-3 to TRBJ2-1; 11 bases align to TRBD2. Germline V gene data show CDR1 as SGHNT and CDR2 as YENEEA. The CDR3 sequence is 17 residues long. Trimming at V came to 2 bases and at J to 6 bases, leaving 9 bases not matched to a gene. Here the CDR3 reads CASSLRPLAGGFNEQFF. The CDR3 nucleotides are TGTGCCAGCAGCTTAAGGCCCTTAGCGGGAGGGTTCAATGAGCAGTTCTTC. Supplemented by reference TRBV11-3 and TRBJ2-1, the full variable domain reads EAGVVQSPRYKIIEKKQPVAFWCNPISGHNTLYWYLQNLGQGPELLIRYENEEAVDDSQLPKDRFSAERLKGVDSTLKIQPAELGDSAVYLCASSLRPLAGGFNEQFFGPGTRLTVL.

The table lists this clonotype with many counts. This chain uses TRBV7-8 with TRBJ1-1, with D maybe TRBD1 (6 bases). The ends were cut back, 2 bases at V and 3 bases at J, with 10 bases in the middle. The germline gives CDR1 SGHVS, CDR2 FQNEAQ. The CDR3 has 14 residues. The CDR3 nucleotides are TGTGCCAGCAGCTTAACAGGGAGGGACACTGAAGCTTTCTTT. It yields the protein CASSLTGRDTEAFF.

This clonotype came up a few times. The rearrangement links TRBV4-1 to TRBJ1-5; no clear D gene. Between the trimmed V and J ends, which lost 3 bases and 8 bases, there was a span of 11 bases. This CDR3 has 13 residues. From germline, CDR1 is MGHRA and CDR2 YSYEKL. CDR3 in amino acids: CASSHGFGEPQHF. As DNA, the CDR3 is TGCGCCAGCAGCCATGGATTTGGGGAGCCCCAGCATTTT.

About this clonotype: With a much larger clone just one base away, this may be a read error. The V call is TRBV20-1, the J call TRBJ2-7; possibly TRBD2 for D (6 bases). CDR1 is DFQATT, CDR2 SNEGSKA, per germline (reference sequence). CDR3 length: 13 amino acids. Written as DNA, the CDR3 is TGCAGTGCTCTAGCGCCACTCTCCTACGAGCAGAACTTC. As protein: CSALAPLSYEQNF.

This clonotype was found many times. The chain couples TRBV19 to TRBJ2-1, with 9 bases aligning to TRBD2. The CDR3 runs to 15 residues. Germline assignment: CDR1 LNHDA and CDR2 SQIVND (reference sequence). V lost 5 bases and J lost 2; bases outside the gene matches: 4. CDR3 protein: CASSLSGSPYNEQFF. CDR3 sequence (DNA): TGTGCCAGTAGTCTTAGCGGGAGTCCCTACAATGAGCAGTTCTTC.

The sample holds many counts of this clonotype. The chain employs TRBV13 and TRBJ2-1; TRBD2 matches 12 bases. The V and J ends lost 5 bases and 4 bases, in that order; junction bases with no gene match: 3. The CDR3 totals 15 residues. In germline, CDR1 is PRHDT, CDR2 FYEKMQ (reference sequence). DNA of the CDR3: TGTGCCAGCAGCAATGGACTAGCGGGGTACAATGAGCAGTTCTTC. It encodes CASSNGLAGYNEQFF. Full variable domain (missing parts from reference TRBV13 and TRBJ2-1): AAGVIQSPRHLIKEKRETATLKCYPIPRHDTVYWYQQGPGQDPQFLISFYEKMQSDKGSIPDRFSAQQFSDYHSELNMSSLELGDSALYFCASSNGLAGYNEQFFGPGTRLTVL.

Points on this clonotype: This may be a read error: a much more frequent sequence differs by one nucleotide. The CDR3 carries no conserved terminal phenylalanine or tryptophan, so it likely arises from a read error. The rearrangement uses TRBV20-1 and TRBJ2-1; 13 bases align to TRBD2. The CDR3 extends over 16 amino acids. Germline V gene sequence: CDR1 DFQATT, CDR2 SNEGSKA (reference sequence). The J segment lost 2 bases and the V segment lost 1 base, leaving 2 bases of the junction unmatched. This CDR3 reads CSARVGLAGAYNEQFL. CDR3 DNA: TGCAGTGCTAGAGTAGGACTAGCGGGAGCCTACAATGAGCAGTTCCTC.

The chain uses TRBV19 and TRBJ2-2; tentatively, D is TRBD2 (6 bases). Germline V gene sequence: CDR1 LNHDA, CDR2 SQIVND (reference sequence). The V end lost 5 bases, the J end lost 1 base, and 14 bases lay between the germline ends. The CDR3 extends over 16 amino acids. The CDR3, as DNA: TGTGCCAGTAGTTATTACGGGGGTATGAACACCGGGGAGCTGTTTTTT. This encodes CASSYYGGMNTGELFF.